Presented here are 18 T cell receptor beta chains from one specimen sequenced in a study of Tregs in tolerant kidney transplant recipients. Related graft donors supplied nonmyeloablative bone marrow transplants, and mixed chimerism was transient. Sequenced by immunoSEQ multiplex PCR; TCRdb stores in-frame clones only, minus some. The sample consists of approximately 60,000 clones, around 87% of them appearing once. The input for sequencing was CD4+ T cells from blood (PBMCs), taken 6 months after the transplant. These TCRs come from a human patient who received a combined kidney and bone marrow transplant. Some of these T cells may belong to the graft donor.

V usage is TRBV7-7 and J usage is TRBJ2-5, with 7 bases lining up with TRBD1. V gave up 5 bases and J gave up 5 bases; unmatched junction bases: 11. CDR1 and CDR2 from the germline V gene are SSHAT and FNYEAQ (reference sequence). There are 15 residues in the CDR3. The CDR3 loop reads CASSPGLGGSETQYF. CDR3 nucleotide sequence: TGTGCCAGCAGCCCCGGGCTAGGGGGCAGTGAGACCCAGTACTTC.

The chain has TRBV7-3 and TRBJ2-3, with D tentatively TRBD1 (6 bases). The CDR3 length is 15 residues. Germline values: CDR1 SGHTA, CDR2 FQGTGA. V dropped 4 bases and J dropped 3 bases, with 14 bases sitting between them. CDR3: CASSSSGQGTDTQYF. The CDR3 nucleotides read TGTGCCAGCAGCTCCTCAGGGCAGGGGACAGATACGCAGTATTTT. The complete variable domain, with remaining parts taken from reference TRBV7-3 and TRBJ2-3, reads GAGVSQTPSNKVTEKGKYVELRCDPISGHTALYWYRQSLGQGPEFLIYFQGTGAADDSGLPNDRFFAVRPEGSVSTLKIQRTERGDSAVYLCASSSSGQGTDTQYFGPGTRLTVL.

The chain has TRBV18 and TRBJ2-3, with a weak D call TRBD1 (6 bases). Per the germline V gene, CDR1 is KGHSH and CDR2 is LQKENI. CDR3 length: 17 amino acids. Trimming pared 0 bases from V and 6 bases from J, leaving 19 bases between. CDR3 sequence (DNA): TGTGCCAGCTCACCACCGGCAGGAGCTCAGGGGTCGGATACGCAGTATTTT. This codes for CASSPPAGAQGSDTQYF.

This clone has just a few counts. The chain is built from TRBV6-1 and TRBJ2-5; 8 bases line up with TRBD1. Germline trimming cut 2 bases from V and 3 bases from J; bases unmatched to any gene: 2. From germline, CDR1 is MNHNS and CDR2 SASEGT. The CDR3 loop spans 14 amino acids. The CDR3 nucleotides read TGTGCCAGCAGTGAATCGGGACAGGAAGAGACCCAGTACTTC. Translated: CASSESGQEETQYF.

The chain combines TRBV28 with TRBJ1-2; D is possibly TRBD1 (6 bases). Looked up from germline, CDR1 is MDHEN and CDR2 is SYDVKM. The CDR3 loop spans 19 amino acids. Trimming took 2 bases from V and 4 from J, leaving 26 bases between them. The CDR3 DNA sequence: TGTGCCAGCAGTTTAAGCCCAAGAGGGGCAGGGGTTTCGACCTATGGCTACACCTTC. Encoded protein: CASSLSPRGAGVSTYGYTF.

The rearrangement uses TRBV21-1 and TRBJ2-7; the D call of TRBD1 is as the table states it, not checked on the DNA. TRBV21-1 is shown as a pseudogene. There are 15 residues in the CDR3. The CDR3 sequence: CASSKVQGSSYEQYF. In nucleotides, the CDR3 is TGTGCCAGCAGCAAAGTCCAGGGGAGCTCCTACGAGCAGTACTTC.

The chain carries TRBV19 and TRBJ2-5, with 8 bases aligning to TRBD1. The CDR3 is 13 amino acids. V was pared by 8 bases and J by 9 bases, with 11 bases of the junction left unmatched. Looked up from germline, CDR1 is LNHDA and CDR2 is SQIVND (reference sequence). CDR3: CASAPGGGSPQYF. The DNA for the CDR3 is TGTGCCAGTGCTCCAGGGGGCGGCTCACCCCAGTACTTC.

CDR3 bases: TGTGCCAGCAGACCTATAGCGGGGAACACCGGGGAGCTGTTTTTT. It encodes CASRPIAGNTGELFF. This chain joins TRBV7-3 and TRBJ2-2, with 7 bases fitting TRBD2. V was pared by 6 bases and J by 1 base, with 5 bases of the junction left unmatched. Germline CDR1 is SGHTA and CDR2 is FQGTGA. The CDR3 has 15 residues.

The CDR3 sequence is CASSLDREDEKLFF. For the CDR3, the DNA is TGTGCCAGCAGTTTAGACAGGGAGGATGAAAAACTGTTTTTT. The chain is built from TRBV28 and TRBJ1-4; 7 positions agree with TRBD1. The CDR3 consists of 14 residues. J lost 6 bases, V lost 2 bases, and 3 bases had no gene match. In germline, CDR1 is MDHEN, CDR2 SYDVKM.

The chain recombines TRBV2 with TRBJ2-7, with 7 bases fitting TRBD2. The V gene end was trimmed by 4 bases and the J gene end by 13 bases; junction bases not matched to a gene: 13. In germline, CDR1 is SNHLY, CDR2 FYNNEI. The CDR3 is made up of 13 amino acids. This CDR3 is CASSVRGREEIYF. DNA for the CDR3: TGTGCCAGCAGTGTACGGGGGAGGGAGGAAATTTACTTC.

The genes are TRBV7-6 and TRBJ2-7; 8 bases agree with TRBD1. The CDR3 is 16 residues long. Losses at the gene ends were 5 bases for V and 0 bases for J; bases not matched to a gene: 9. CDR1 SGHVS and CDR2 FNYEAQ come from the germline V gene. Here the CDR3 reads CASSESRTGSSYEQYF. The CDR3 DNA sequence: TGTGCCAGCAGCGAAAGTAGGACAGGGTCCTCCTACGAGCAGTACTTC.

The chain has TRBV5-1 and TRBJ2-2; D call uncertain. The V gene lost 0 bases and the J gene lost 5 bases, with 14 bases spanning the gap. This CDR3 is 16 amino acids long. The germline V gene has CDR1 SGHRS and CDR2 YFSETQ. As DNA, the CDR3 is TGCGCCAGCAGCTTGGTAACGCGTGAGCCAACCGGGGAGCTGTTTTTT. It encodes CASSLVTREPTGELFF.

This clone occurred once. The chain carries TRBV29-1 and TRBJ2-3; a possible D gene is TRBD1 (5 bases). From germline, CDR1 is SQVTM and CDR2 ANQGSEA. The CDR3 loop spans 15 amino acids. V was pared by 4 bases and J by 2 bases, with 16 bases between. The CDR3 here is CSVAGKQGVTDTQYF. The CDR3 DNA is TGCAGCGTTGCAGGGAAGCAAGGGGTCACAGATACGCAGTATTTT.

The chain links TRBV19 to TRBJ1-2; 8 bases line up with TRBD1. J gave up 4 bases and V 4 bases, and 11 bases lay outside the gene matches. Per germline, CDR1 LNHDA and CDR2 SQIVND (reference sequence). The CDR3 extends over 16 amino acids. The CDR3 loop is CASSTNGFTGGYGYTF. The CDR3 region has the DNA TGTGCCAGTAGTACTAATGGGTTCACAGGGGGCTATGGCTACACCTTC.

This chain joins TRBV19 and TRBJ1-2; possibly TRBD1 for D (6 bases). V lost 0 bases and J lost 5, with 10 bases in between. CDR1 and CDR2 (germline): LNHDA, SQIVND (reference sequence). CDR3 length equals 14 residues. As DNA, the CDR3 is TGTGCCAGTAGTATAGACGGACAGCGGTATGGCTACACCTTC. Residues: CASSIDGQRYGYTF.

The chain recombines TRBV11-3 with TRBJ2-7; a weak D match, TRBD2 (5 bases). V shed 5 bases and J shed 1 base, with 15 bases lying between them. The CDR3 is made up of 15 amino acids. From germline, CDR1 is SGHNT and CDR2 YENEEA. The CDR3 loop is CASSAADTLSYEQYF. DNA of the CDR3: TGTGCCAGCAGCGCAGCGGATACTTTATCCTACGAGCAGTACTTC.

The chain couples TRBV7-3 to TRBJ2-5; D is possibly TRBD1 (7 bases). Looked up from germline, CDR1 is SGHTA and CDR2 is FQGTGA. CDR3 size: 13 residues. V lost 5 bases and J 5 bases, leaving 12 bases between the germline ends. The CDR3 sequence is CASSRTGGETQYF. Here the CDR3 DNA reads TGTGCCAGCAGCCGGACAGGAGGGGAGACCCAGTACTTC.

V is TRBV6-5 and J is TRBJ2-7, with D possibly TRBD2 on 5 matching bases. The germline V gene encodes CDR1 MNHEY and CDR2 SVGAGI. V dropped 4 bases and J dropped 1 base, with 11 bases sitting between them. This CDR3 contains 14 residues. The CDR3, as DNA: TGTGCCAGCAGTTTTTCTTCGGGGTCCTACGAGCAGTACTTC. This translates into CASSFSSGSYEQYF.